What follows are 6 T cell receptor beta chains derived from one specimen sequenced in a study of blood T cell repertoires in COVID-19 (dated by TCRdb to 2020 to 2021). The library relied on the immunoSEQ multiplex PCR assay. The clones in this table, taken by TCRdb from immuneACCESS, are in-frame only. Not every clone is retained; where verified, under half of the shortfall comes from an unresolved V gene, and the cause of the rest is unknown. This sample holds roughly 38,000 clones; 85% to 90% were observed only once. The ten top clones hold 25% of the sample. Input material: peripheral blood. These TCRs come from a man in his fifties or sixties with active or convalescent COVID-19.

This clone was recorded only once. CDR3 nucleotides: TGTGCCAGCAGTTTAGGGGGGAGAGAGACCCAGTACTTC. This translates into CASSLGGRETQYF. The chain employs TRBV28 and TRBJ2-5, with D possibly TRBD2 on 6 matching bases. V was clipped by 2 bases and J by 4 bases, with 8 bases between them. From germline, CDR1 is MDHEN and CDR2 SYDVKM. This CDR3 has 13 amino acids.

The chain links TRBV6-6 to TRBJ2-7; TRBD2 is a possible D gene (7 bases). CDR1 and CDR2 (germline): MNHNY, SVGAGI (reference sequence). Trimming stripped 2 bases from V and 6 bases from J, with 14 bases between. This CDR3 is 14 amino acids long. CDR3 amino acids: CASSYPGGGGEQYF. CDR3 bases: TGTGCCAGCAGTTACCCGGGGGGAGGGGGCGAGCAGTACTTC.

CDR3 DNA: TGTGCCAGCAGTGAAGTCAGGATTGGCGGGGAGCTGTTTTTT. Translation gives CASSEVRIGGELFF. The chain employs TRBV2 and TRBJ2-2; D gene ambiguous. The ends were cut back, 1 base at V and 7 bases at J, with 10 bases in the middle. The CDR3 is 14 amino acids. Per germline, CDR1 SNHLY and CDR2 FYNNEI.

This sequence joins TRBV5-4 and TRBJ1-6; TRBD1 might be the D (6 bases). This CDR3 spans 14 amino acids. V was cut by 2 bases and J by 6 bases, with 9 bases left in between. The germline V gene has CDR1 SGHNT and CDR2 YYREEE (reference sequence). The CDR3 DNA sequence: TGTGCCAGCAGCTTCGACAGGTTTAATTCACCCCTCCACTTT. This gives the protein CASSFDRFNSPLHF.

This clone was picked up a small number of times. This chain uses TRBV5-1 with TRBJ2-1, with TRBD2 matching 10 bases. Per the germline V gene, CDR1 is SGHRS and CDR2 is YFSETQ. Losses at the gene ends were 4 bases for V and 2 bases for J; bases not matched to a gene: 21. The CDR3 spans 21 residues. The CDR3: CASSPAPWSGRASPTYNEQFF. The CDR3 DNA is TGCGCCAGCAGCCCTGCCCCTTGGAGCGGGAGGGCGTCCCCAACCTACAATGAGCAGTTCTTC.

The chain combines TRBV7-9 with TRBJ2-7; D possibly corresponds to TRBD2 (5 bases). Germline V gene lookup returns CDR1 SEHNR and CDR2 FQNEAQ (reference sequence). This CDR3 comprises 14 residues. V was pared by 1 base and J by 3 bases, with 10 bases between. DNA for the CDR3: TGTGCCAGCAGCTTAGAAGGGAGACGCTACGAGCAGTACTTC. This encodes CASSLEGRRYEQYF.